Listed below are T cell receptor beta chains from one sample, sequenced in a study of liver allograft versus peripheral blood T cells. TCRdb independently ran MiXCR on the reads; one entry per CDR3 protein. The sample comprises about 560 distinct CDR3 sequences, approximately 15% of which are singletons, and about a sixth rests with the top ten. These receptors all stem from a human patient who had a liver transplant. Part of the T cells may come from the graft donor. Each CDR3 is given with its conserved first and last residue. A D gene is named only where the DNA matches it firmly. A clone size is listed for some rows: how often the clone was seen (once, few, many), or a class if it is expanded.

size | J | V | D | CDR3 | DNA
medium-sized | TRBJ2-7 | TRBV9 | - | CASSVAPGVSYEQYF | TGTGCCAGCAGCGTAGCTCCAGGGGTATCCTACGAGCAGTACTTC
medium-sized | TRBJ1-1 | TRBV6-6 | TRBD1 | CASSYRQGPEAFF | TGTGCCAGCAGTTACCGACAGGGTCCTGAAGCTTTCTTT
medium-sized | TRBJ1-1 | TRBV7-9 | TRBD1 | CASSSTGTANTEAFF | TGTGCCAGCAGCTCTACCGGGACAGCAAACACTGAAGCTTTCTTT
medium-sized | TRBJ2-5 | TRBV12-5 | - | CASGAQTETQYF | TGTGCTAGTGGGGCCCAAACAGAGACCCAGTACTTC
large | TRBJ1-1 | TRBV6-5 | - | CASSWTANTEAFF | TGTGCCAGCAGTTGGACGGCGAACACTGAAGCTTTCTTT
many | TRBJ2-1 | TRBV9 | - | CASSVGAGYNEQFF | TGTGCCAGCAGCGTAGGGGCAGGCTACAATGAGCAGTTCTTC
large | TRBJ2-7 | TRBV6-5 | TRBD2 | CASSRGLAGVYEQYF | TGTGCCAGCAGCCGGGGACTAGCGGGGGTCTACGAGCAGTACTTC
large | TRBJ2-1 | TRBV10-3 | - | CAISEGYIEQFF | TGTGCCATCAGTGAGGGGTATATTGAGCAGTTCTTC
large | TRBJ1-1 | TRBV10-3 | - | CAISPMTGNTEAFF | TGTGCCATCAGCCCTATGACAGGGAACACTGAAGCTTTCTTT
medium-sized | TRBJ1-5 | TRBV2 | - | CASSNQAGNQPQHF | TGTGCCAGCAGTAACCAGGCTGGCAATCAGCCCCAGCATTTT
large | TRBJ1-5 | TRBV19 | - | CASNLGVMNQPQHF | TGTGCCAGTAATTTAGGGGTGATGAATCAGCCCCAGCATTTT
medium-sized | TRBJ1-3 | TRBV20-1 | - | CSASPYSGNTIYF | TGCAGTGCTAGCCCCTACTCTGGAAACACCATATATTTT
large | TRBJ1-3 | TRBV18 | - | CASSQQDGNSGNTIYF | TGTGCCAGCTCACAGCAGGACGGAAATTCTGGAAACACCATATATTTT
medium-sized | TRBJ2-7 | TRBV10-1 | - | CASSAGETYEQYF | TGCGCCAGCAGTGCTGGGGAAACCTACGAGCAGTACTTC
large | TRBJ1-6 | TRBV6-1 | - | CASSSGLNSPLHF | TGTGCCAGCAGTTCGGGCCTGAATTCACCCCTCCACTTT
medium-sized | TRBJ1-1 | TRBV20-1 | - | CSASEGPLNTEAFF | TGCAGTGCTAGTGAGGGACCGCTGAACACTGAAGCTTTCTTT
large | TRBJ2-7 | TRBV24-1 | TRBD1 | CATSDKGTGPYEQYF | TGTGCCACCAGTGATAAAGGGACAGGGCCCTACGAGCAGTACTTC
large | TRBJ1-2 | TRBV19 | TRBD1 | CASSLMDRRPGYTF | TGTGCCAGTAGTTTAATGGACAGGCGGCCCGGCTACACCTTC
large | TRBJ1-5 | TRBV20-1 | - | CSASWGNQPQHF | TGCAGTGCGAGCTGGGGTAATCAGCCCCAGCATTTT
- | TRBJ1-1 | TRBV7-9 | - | CASSLAGTARSFEAFF | TGTGCCAGCAGCTTAGCAGGGACTGCAAGGTCCTTCGAAGCTTTCTTT
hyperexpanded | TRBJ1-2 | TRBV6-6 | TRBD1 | CASTWGQSYTF | TGTGCCAGCACTTGGGGACAGAGCTACACCTTC
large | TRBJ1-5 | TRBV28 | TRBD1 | CASSPTRTGLGNQPQHF | TGTGCCAGCAGTCCGACCCGGACAGGTCTCGGAAATCAGCCCCAGCATTTT
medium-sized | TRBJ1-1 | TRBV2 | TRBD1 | CASTGQGAINTEAFF | TGTGCCAGCACTGGACAGGGGGCCATCAACACTGAAGCTTTCTTT
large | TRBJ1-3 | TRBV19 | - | CASSRGGSGNTIYF | TGTGCCAGCAGCCGCGGCGGGTCCGGAAACACCATATATTTT
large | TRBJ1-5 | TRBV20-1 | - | CSASTGHSNQPQHF | TGCAGTGCTAGTACTGGCCATAGCAATCAGCCCCAGCATTTT
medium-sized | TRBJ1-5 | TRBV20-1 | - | CSATTTGTSDQPQHF | TGCAGTGCTACAACTACCGGGACGTCGGATCAGCCCCAGCATTTT
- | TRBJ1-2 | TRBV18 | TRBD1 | CASSGQGRSYGYTF | TGTGCCAGCTCAGGACAGGGGAGGAGCTATGGCTACACCTTC
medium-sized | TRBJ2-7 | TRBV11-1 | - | CASSPGRPTSWEQYF | TGTGCCAGCAGCCCGGGGCGCCCTACCTCTTGGGAGCAGTACTTC
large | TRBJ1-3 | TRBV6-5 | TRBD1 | CASSYSPTGARNTIYF | TGTGCCAGCAGTTACTCGCCCACAGGGGCGCGGAACACCATATATTTT
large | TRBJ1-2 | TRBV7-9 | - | CASSSRNNYGYTF | TGTGCCAGCAGCTCCAGGAATAACTATGGCTACACCTTC
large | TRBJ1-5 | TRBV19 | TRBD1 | CASRRTGGGNQPQHF | TGTGCCAGTAGAAGGACAGGGGGCGGGAATCAGCCCCAGCATTTT
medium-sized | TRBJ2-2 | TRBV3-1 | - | CASSQGALAGELFF | TGTGCCAGCAGCCAAGGCGCTTTGGCCGGGGAGCTGTTTTTT
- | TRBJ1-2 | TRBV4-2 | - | CASSQDVGEAYGYTF | TGTGCCAGCAGCCAAGATGTTGGCGAGGCCTATGGCTACACCTTC
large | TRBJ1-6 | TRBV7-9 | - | CASSFQGTTYNSPLHF | TGTGCCAGCAGCTTCCAGGGGACAACCTATAATTCACCCCTCCACTTT
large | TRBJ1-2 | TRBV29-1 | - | CSVAGLYRNYGYTF | TGCAGCGTTGCTGGGCTTTACCGTAACTATGGCTACACCTTC
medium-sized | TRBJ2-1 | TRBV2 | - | CASGGNEQFF | TGTGCCAGCGGTGGGAATGAGCAGTTCTTC
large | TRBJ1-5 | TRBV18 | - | CASSPGRDQPQHF | TGTGCCAGCTCACCAGGGCGAGATCAGCCCCAGCATTTT
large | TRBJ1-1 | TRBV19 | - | CASSIGWKLGEAFF | TGTGCCAGTAGTATTGGGTGGAAGCTGGGTGAAGCTTTCTTT
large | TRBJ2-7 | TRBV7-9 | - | CASSLAGLSEQYF | TGTGCCAGCAGCTTAGCAGGGCTCTCTGAGCAGTACTTC
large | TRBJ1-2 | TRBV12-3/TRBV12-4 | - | CASSFGFGYGYTF | TGTGCCAGCAGTTTTGGATTCGGATATGGCTACACCTTC
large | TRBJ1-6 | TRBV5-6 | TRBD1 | CASSMGQYSPLHF | TGTGCCAGCAGCATGGGACAGTATTCACCCCTCCACTTT
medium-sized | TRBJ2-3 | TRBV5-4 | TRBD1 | CASSPPGQGSADTQYF | TGTGCCAGCAGCCCACCGGGACAGGGGAGCGCAGATACGCAGTATTTT
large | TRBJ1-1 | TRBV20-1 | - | CSARPRHADTEAFF | TGCAGTGCTAGACCCCGACACGCTGACACTGAAGCTTTCTTT
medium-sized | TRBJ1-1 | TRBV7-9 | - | CASSLGSGTRLNTEAFF | TGTGCCAGCAGCTTAGGGTCCGGGACACGACTGAACACTGAAGCTTTCTTT
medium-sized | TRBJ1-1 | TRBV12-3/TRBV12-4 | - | CASSIGYTEAFF | TGTGCCAGCAGTATAGGGTACACTGAAGCTTTCTTT
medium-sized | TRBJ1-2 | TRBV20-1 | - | CSAKVYVTEQDGYTF | TGCAGTGCTAAAGTCTACGTGACAGAGCAGGATGGCTACACCTTC
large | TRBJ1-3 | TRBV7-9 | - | CASSLGSSGNTIYF | TGTGCCAGCAGCTTAGGTAGCTCTGGAAACACCATATATTTT
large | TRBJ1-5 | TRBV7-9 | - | CASSLAEGSNQPQHF | TGTGCCAGCAGCTTAGCGGAAGGGAGTAATCAGCCCCAGCATTTT
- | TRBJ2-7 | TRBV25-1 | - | CASSEQIFSYEQYF | TGTGCCAGCAGTGAACAGATCTTCTCCTACGAGCAGTACTTC
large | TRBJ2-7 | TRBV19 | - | CASSLRQSYEQYF | TGTGCCAGTAGTCTCCGACAATCCTACGAGCAGTACTTC
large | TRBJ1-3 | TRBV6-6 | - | CASSFGQLGNTIYF | TGTGCCAGCAGTTTTGGACAGTTGGGAAACACCATATATTTT
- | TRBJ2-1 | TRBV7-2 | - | CASSFWGGRNEQFF | TGTGCCAGCAGCTTTTGGGGGGGCAGAAATGAGCAGTTCTTC
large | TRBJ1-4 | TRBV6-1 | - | CASSAGATNEKLFF | TGTGCCAGCAGTGCGGGCGCAACTAATGAAAAACTGTTTTTT
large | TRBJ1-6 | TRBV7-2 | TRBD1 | CASSSQGAGESPLHF | TGTGCCAGCAGCTCCCAGGGGGCAGGGGAATCACCCCTCCACTTT
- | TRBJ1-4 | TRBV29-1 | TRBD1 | CSVTRTGPRELFF | TGCAGCGTCACCAGGACAGGGCCGAGGGAACTGTTTTTT
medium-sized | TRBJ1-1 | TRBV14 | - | CASSQVTRGTEAFF | TGTGCCAGCAGCCAAGTAACCAGGGGAACTGAAGCTTTCTTT
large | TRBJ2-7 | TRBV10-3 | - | CALRGSSSYEQYF | TGTGCCCTCCGTGGGAGCTCCTCCTACGAGCAGTACTTC
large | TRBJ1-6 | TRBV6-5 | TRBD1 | CASRGQNNSPLHF | TGTGCCAGCAGGGGACAGAACAATTCACCCCTCCACTTT
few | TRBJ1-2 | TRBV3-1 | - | CASSQGPYGYTF | TGTGCCAGCAGCCAAGGCCCCTATGGCTACACCTTC